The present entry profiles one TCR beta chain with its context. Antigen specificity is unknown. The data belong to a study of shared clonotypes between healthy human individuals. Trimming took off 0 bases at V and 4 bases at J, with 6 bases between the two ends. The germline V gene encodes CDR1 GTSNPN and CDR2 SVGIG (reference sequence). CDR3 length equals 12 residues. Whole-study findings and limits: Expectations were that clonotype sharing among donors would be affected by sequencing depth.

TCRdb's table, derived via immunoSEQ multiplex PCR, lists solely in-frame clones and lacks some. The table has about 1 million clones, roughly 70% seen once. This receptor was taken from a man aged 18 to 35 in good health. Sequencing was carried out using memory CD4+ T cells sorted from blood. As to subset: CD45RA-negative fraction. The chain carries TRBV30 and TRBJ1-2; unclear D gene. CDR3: CAWSVHSYGYTF. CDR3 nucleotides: TGTGCCTGGAGTGTACACAGCTATGGCTACACCTTC.